This passage covers 12 T cell receptor beta chains from one sample sequenced in a study of blood T cell repertoires in COVID-19. Sequencing used immunoSEQ multiplex PCR; TCRdb keeps in-frame clones, though not all of them. The sample comprises around 57,000 clones, more than 80% of which are singletons, and 8.3% rests with the top ten. The material sequenced was peripheral blood. The receptor source for this set is a human donor with active COVID-19. The donor label of this sample is uncertain.

The genes are TRBV3-1 (or the pseudogene TRBV3-2) and TRBJ2-3; a possible D gene is TRBD1 (5 bases). Trimming took off 4 bases at V and 6 bases at J, with 8 bases between the two ends. The CDR3 totals 12 residues. Germline V gene lookup returns CDR1 LGHDT and CDR2 YNNKEL (reference sequence). The CDR3 DNA follows: TGTGCCAGCAGCCCGACAGTTGATACGCAGTATTTT. Translated: CASSPTVDTQYF.

The rearrangement uses TRBV19 and TRBJ2-1; 8 nucleotides line up with TRBD1. With V trimmed by 5 bases and J by 10 bases, 10 bases remained unmatched. Looked up from germline, CDR1 is LNHDA and CDR2 is SQIVND (reference sequence). This CDR3 contains 14 residues. The CDR3 DNA sequence: TGTGCCAGTAGTCGCGGGACAGGCTTCGGGGAGCAGTTCTTC. Protein: CASSRGTGFGEQFF.

The V and J genes are TRBV7-6 and TRBJ1-3; 7 bases line up with TRBD1. Germline CDR1 is SGHVS and CDR2 is FNYEAQ. The ends lost 2 bases at V and 2 bases at J; junction bases unmatched: 15. The CDR3 has 19 residues. CDR3 DNA: TGTGCCAGCAGCTTATCAGCCCCGGCCGACAGGGATGCTGGAAACACCATATATTTT. The encoded protein is CASSLSAPADRDAGNTIYF.

V usage is TRBV6-5 and J usage is TRBJ1-2; TRBD1 matches at 10 bases. This CDR3 has 14 residues. Trimming removed 5 bases from V and 5 bases from J; junction bases left unmatched: 5. Germline CDR1 is MNHEY and CDR2 is SVGAGI. Here the CDR3 DNA reads TGTGCCAGCAGTCCGGGACAGGGGCCTTATGGCTACACCTTC. This gives the protein CASSPGQGPYGYTF.

The chain has TRBV4-3 and TRBJ2-2, with D perhaps TRBD1 (5 bases). The germline V gene encodes CDR1 LGHNA and CDR2 YSLEER. The CDR3 runs 14 residues. The V end lost 0 bases, the J end lost 6 bases, and 8 bases lay between the germline ends. The CDR3 DNA is TGCGCCAGCAGCCAAGATAGGGGCGCCGGGGAGCTGTTTTTT. Translation: CASSQDRGAGELFF.

This rearrangement joins TRBV6-5 to TRBJ2-1; D may be TRBD2 (6 bases). V was clipped by 6 bases and J by 3 bases, with 15 bases between them. The CDR3 length is 15 residues. CDR1 and CDR2 from the germline V gene are MNHEY and SVGAGI. For the CDR3, the DNA is TGTGCCAGCAGCCTCTTAATGGGGGGCTACAATGAGCAGTTCTTC. It specifies CASSLLMGGYNEQFF.

The J gene is TRBJ2-3, the V gene TRBV9; D may be TRBD2 (5 bases). The CDR3 totals 13 residues. Germline-derived CDR1 and CDR2 are SGDLS and YYNGEE. V was cut by 7 bases and J by 2 bases, with 11 bases left in between. This chain's CDR3 is CASGPGNTDTQYF. CDR3 DNA sequence: TGTGCCAGCGGCCCGGGGAACACAGATACGCAGTATTTT.

The V and J genes are TRBV3-1 (or the pseudogene TRBV3-2) and TRBJ2-7; 7 bases match TRBD2. Germline V gives CDR1 LGHDT, CDR2 YNNKEL (reference sequence). Germline trimming cut 0 bases from V and 5 bases from J; bases unmatched to any gene: 4. The CDR3 sequence is 14 residues long. CDR3 protein: CASSQDGGRDEQYF. CDR3 nucleotides: TGTGCCAGCAGCCAAGATGGAGGGAGGGACGAGCAGTACTTC.

The chain uses TRBV2 and TRBJ2-7, with D possibly being TRBD1 (6 bases). Trimming took 6 bases from V and 7 from J, leaving 19 bases between them. Germline CDR1 SNHLY, CDR2 FYNNEI. CDR3 length: 14 amino acids. CDR3: CASSPMEGGSEQYF. CDR3 DNA: TGTGCCAGCAGCCCCATGGAAGGGGGTAGTGAGCAGTACTTC.

The rearrangement uses TRBV6-5 and TRBJ1-1; TRBD1 matches at 7 bases. The CDR3 has 13 residues. The V segment lost 7 bases and the J segment 9 bases; nucleotides outside the gene matches: 11. In germline, CDR1 is MNHEY, CDR2 SVGAGI. As DNA, the CDR3 is TGTGCCAGCACAAAAAAGGGACAGTCAAAAGCTTTCTTT. Amino acids: CASTKKGQSKAFF.

The chain joins TRBV7-2 to TRBJ2-7; 11 bases match TRBD2. Losses at the gene ends were 5 bases for V and 0 bases for J; bases not matched to a gene: 9. In germline, CDR1 is SGHTA, CDR2 FQGNSA. The CDR3 covers 17 residues. This chain's CDR3 is CASSPSPGTSGSYEQYF. The CDR3 DNA sequence: TGTGCCAGCAGCCCCAGCCCCGGGACTAGCGGCTCCTACGAGCAGTACTTC.

The V call is TRBV5-1, the J call TRBJ1-6, with D possibly matching TRBD1 (5 bases). The germline V gene encodes CDR1 SGHRS and CDR2 YFSETQ. V was trimmed by 1 base and J by 11 bases, leaving 16 bases between them. The CDR3 runs to 15 residues. The DNA of the CDR3 is TGCGCCAGCAGCTTGAGGCTCGGGACTGACACACCCCTCCACTTT. Protein product: CASSLRLGTDTPLHF. Variable domain in full (rest from reference TRBV5-1 and TRBJ1-6): KAGVTQTPRYLIKTRGQQVTLSCSPISGHRSVSWYQQTPGQGLQFLFEYFSETQRNKGNFPGRFSGRQFSNSRSEMNVSTLELGDSALYLCASSLRLGTDTPLHFGNGTRLTVT.